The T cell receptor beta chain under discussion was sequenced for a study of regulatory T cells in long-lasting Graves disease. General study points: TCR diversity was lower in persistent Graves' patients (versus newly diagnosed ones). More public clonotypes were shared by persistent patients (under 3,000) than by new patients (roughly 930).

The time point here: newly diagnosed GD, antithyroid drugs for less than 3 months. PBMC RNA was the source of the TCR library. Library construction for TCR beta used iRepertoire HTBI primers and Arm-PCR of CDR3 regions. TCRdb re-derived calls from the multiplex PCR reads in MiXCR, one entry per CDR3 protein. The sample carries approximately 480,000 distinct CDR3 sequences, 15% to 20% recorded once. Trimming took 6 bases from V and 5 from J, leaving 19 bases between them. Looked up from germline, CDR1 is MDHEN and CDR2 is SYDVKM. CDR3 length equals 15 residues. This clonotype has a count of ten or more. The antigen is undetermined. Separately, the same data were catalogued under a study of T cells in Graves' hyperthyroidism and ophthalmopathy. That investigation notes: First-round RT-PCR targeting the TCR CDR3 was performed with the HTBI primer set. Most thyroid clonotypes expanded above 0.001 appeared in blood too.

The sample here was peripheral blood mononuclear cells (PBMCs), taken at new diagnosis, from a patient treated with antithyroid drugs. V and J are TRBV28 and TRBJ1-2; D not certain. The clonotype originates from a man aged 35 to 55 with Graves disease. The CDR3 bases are TGTGCCAGCAGCATGTCGGGCAGCGCGACTTATGGCTACACCTTC. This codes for CASSMSGSATYGYTF.